This T cell receptor beta chain emerged from a study of OX40 agonist ivuxolimab in advanced cancers. Across the whole study: Patients got intravenous ivuxolimab at 0.01 to 10 mg/kg every 2 weeks. At around 83% male, the cohort had a mean age of around 56 years, ranging from about 23 to 79. Study findings and constraints: On average, a greater number of expanded clones characterised CD8+ T cells relative to CD4+. At doses 0.1 to 3.0 mg/kg, CD4+ and CD8+ clones expanded.

Assay: immunoSEQ multiplex PCR; the TCRdb copy retains only in-frame clones and omits some. The sample gives 75,000 to 100,000 clones, around 80% of which show up once; less than 6% is in the top ten. The CDR3 is 14 amino acids. From germline, CDR1 is MRHNA and CDR2 SNTAGT. V lost 6 bases and J lost 10, with 16 bases in between. In the case of this clone: The antigen is undetermined.

The sample here was CD4+ or CD8+ T cells sorted from blood, taken in a trial of the OX40 agonist ivuxolimab. This sequence originates from an adult with an advanced solid tumor such as melanoma, head and neck, liver or kidney cancer. The chain couples TRBV6-4 to TRBJ1-6; weak D call: TRBD1 (5 bases). The CDR3: CASSLDGGRSPLHF. For the CDR3, the DNA is TGTGCCAGCAGCCTGGACGGGGGACGGTCACCCCTCCACTTT.